The T cell receptor (beta chain) described here comes from a study of CXCR3-negative and CXCR3-positive naive CD8 T cells. Overall study findings and caveats: The authors found comparable surface CD5 between naive subsets and inferred TCR strength from TRB CDR3 properties.

Worth noting for this clonotype: Its specificity is unknown.

CDR1 is LNHDA and CDR2 is SQIVND in the germline V gene (reference sequence). The CDR3 contains 17 residues. UMI-labeled 5' RACE yielded the TRB cDNA libraries. TCRdb re-called the 5' RACE reads; every CDR3 protein appears as one record, without DNA. The listing contains 43,000 or so distinct CDR3 sequences. The sequenced material came from memory CD8+ T cells from blood. The V call is TRBV19, the J call TRBJ2-1; the D call of TRBD1 rests on TCRdb alone, since no DNA is present to check it. The clonotype was recovered from a human donor in good health. Some clones in this sample may be carry-over from other donors' samples. The CDR3 region is CASSIAISKTGDDEQFF.